Listed below are T cell receptor beta chains from one sample, sequenced in a study of graft-versus-host responses after intestinal transplantation. TCRdb's copy holds only in-frame clones and misses some; the assay was immunoSEQ multiplex PCR. The repertoire includes fewer than 75,000 clones, about 87% of them detected once, and less than 2% sits in the top ten. The sample here was PBMCs, taken 26 days after transplant. These receptors all stem from a human patient who received an intestinal transplant, so some T cells may come from the graft donor. Each CDR3 is given with its conserved first and last residue. D genes are given only for firm matches. Only part of the rows carry a size: once, few, many, or a class if the clone is expanded.

TRBJ2-3 | . | TRBV6-5 | . | TGTGCCAGCAGTCAAGAACTAGCCTGGGCAGATACGCAGTATTTT | CASSQELAWADTQYF
TRBJ2-7 | . | TRBV29-1 | TRBD2 | TGCAGCGTCTCGGGTGGGGGGGCCTACGAGCAGTACTTC | CSVSGGGAYEQYF
TRBJ1-5 | . | TRBV7-2 | . | TGTGCCAGCAGCTTTAAGGGGGGCAATCAGCCCCAGCATTTT | CASSFKGGNQPQHF
TRBJ1-1 | . | TRBV5-1 | TRBD1 | TGCGCCAGCAGCTTGGGGACAGGGGCCACTGAAGCTTTCTTT | CASSLGTGATEAFF
TRBJ2-7 | . | TRBV27 | . | TGTGCCAGCAGTTATGGGGGCAGCTACGAGCAGTACTTC | CASSYGGSYEQYF
TRBJ2-5 | . | TRBV6-5 | TRBD2 | TGTGCCAGCAGGCCTCGAGGGACTAGCGGGGGCCCCCAGTACTTC | CASRPRGTSGGPQYF
TRBJ1-2 | once | TRBV6-1 | . | TGTGCCAGCAGTGATCAGGGCCAAGGCGGCTACACCTTC | CASSDQGQGGYTF
TRBJ1-4 | . | TRBV5-4 | . | TGTGCCAGCAGCTTTTTGGGAGGTGAAAAACTGTTTTTT | CASSFLGGEKLFF
TRBJ1-4 | . | TRBV6-5 | . | TGTGCCAGCAGTTACTCTAGGACAGCTCCAAATGAAAAACTGTTTTTT | CASSYSRTAPNEKLFF
TRBJ2-3 | few | TRBV9 | TRBD2 | TGTGCCAGCAGCGCCGACGGGGGGGCAGATACGCAGTATTTT | CASSADGGADTQYF
TRBJ1-1 | . | TRBV19 | . | TGTGCCAGTGGATCCACAGGGAACACTGAAGCTTTCTTT | CASGSTGNTEAFF
TRBJ2-3 | once | TRBV7-7 | TRBD2 | TGTGCTAGCAGCTTAGCGCCAGCGGGGGGACTCTCAGATACGCAGTATTTT | CASSLAPAGGLSDTQYF
TRBJ1-4 | . | TRBV7-8 | . | TGTGCCAGCAGCTTACGGGGACATGCCCTAGGTGAAAAACTGTTTTTT | CASSLRGHALGEKLFF
TRBJ2-5 | . | TRBV5-6 | TRBD1 | TGTGCCAGCAGCCGGGACAGAGAGACCCAGTACTTC | CASSRDRETQYF
TRBJ1-3 | . | TRBV25-1 | TRBD1 | TGTGCCAGCAGCGGGACAGGCTCTGGAAACACCATATATTTT | CASSGTGSGNTIYF
TRBJ2-1 | . | TRBV2 | . | TGTGCCAGCAGTGTAGAGCGGGACAATGAGCAGTTCTTC | CASSVERDNEQFF
TRBJ2-3 | once | TRBV11-2 | TRBD2 | TGTGCCAGCAGCTTAGTAGCTAGCGGGGGGACAGATACGCAGTATTTT | CASSLVASGGTDTQYF
TRBJ1-2 | . | TRBV6-1 | . | TGTGCCAGCAGTGATATACAGGGATCTAACTATGGCTACACCTTC | CASSDIQGSNYGYTF
TRBJ1-5 | . | TRBV13 | . | TGTGCCAGCAGCATAACCCAGGGGCGAGAGGATAGCAATCAGCCCCAGCATTTT | CASSITQGREDSNQPQHF
TRBJ2-3 | . | TRBV5-1 | . | TGCGCCAGCACGCCGGGGGGCGGTCCAGATACGCAGTATTTT | CASTPGGGPDTQYF
TRBJ2-5 | . | TRBV13 | TRBD2 | TGTGCCAGCAGCTCTGATATAGCGGGGGGACCCCAAGAGACCCAGTACTTC | CASSSDIAGGPQETQYF
TRBJ2-1 | . | TRBV5-1 | TRBD2 | TGCGCCAGCAGCTTGGGGGTTACAGGACTAGCGGGAACTGAGCAGTTCTTC | CASSLGVTGLAGTEQFF
TRBJ2-5 | once | TRBV2 | . | TGTGCCAGCAGTGAAGGCCAGGGAATAAAGACCCAGTACTTC | CASSEGQGIKTQYF
TRBJ2-1 | . | TRBV4-1 | . | TGCGCCAGCAGCCAATGGGCAGGGGAAAGCTCCTACAATGAGCAGTTCTTC | CASSQWAGESSYNEQFF
TRBJ2-3 | . | TRBV4-1 | . | TGCGCCAGCAGCCAAGTAGGACTACCCACAGATACGCAGTATTTT | CASSQVGLPTDTQYF
TRBJ2-5 | . | TRBV4-1 | TRBD2 | TGCGCCAGCAGCCAGACTAGCGGGGGGGCATTCGGAGAGACCCAGTACTTC | CASSQTSGGAFGETQYF
TRBJ1-4 | . | TRBV28 | . | TGTGCCAGCAGTCCAGGGAGGAGGGAGAATGAAAAACTGTTTTTT | CASSPGRRENEKLFF
TRBJ2-1 | . | TRBV19 | TRBD1 | TGTGCCAGTAGTGCAGGGGGTGGCTACAATGAGCAGTTCTTC | CASSAGGGYNEQFF
TRBJ2-2 | . | TRBV5-6 | TRBD2 | TGTGCCAGCAGCCCCGGGACTAGCGGGGTGCCCGGGGAGCTGTTTTTT | CASSPGTSGVPGELFF
TRBJ1-2 | . | TRBV28 | TRBD1 | TGTGCCAGCAGCCTGGGACAGAACTATGGCTACACCTTC | CASSLGQNYGYTF
TRBJ1-2 | . | TRBV6-1 | . | TGTGCCAGCAGGGAATTAGGCTACACCTTC | CASRELGYTF
TRBJ2-7 | . | TRBV7-9 | . | TGTGCCAGCAGTCAGGTTTCCTACGAGCAGTACTTC | CASSQVSYEQYF
TRBJ2-5 | . | TRBV11-2 | TRBD2 | TGTGCCAGCAGCTTGGGGGTAAAACTAGCGGGAGTGCGGGAGACCCAGTACTTC | CASSLGVKLAGVRETQYF
TRBJ2-1 | . | TRBV6-1 | TRBD2 | TGTGCCAGCAGGGGACTAGCGCCCAATGAGCAGTTCTTC | CASRGLAPNEQFF
TRBJ1-2 | . | TRBV4-1 | . | TGCGCCAGCAGCTTCCACAGTGATGAGAGATATGGCTACACCTTC | CASSFHSDERYGYTF